This T cell receptor beta chain was identified during a study of blood T cell repertoires in COVID-19. Using immunoSEQ multiplex PCR, the repertoire was profiled, and TCRdb retains in-frame clones only, with some absent. The repertoire holds roughly 320,000 clones, 90% seen once, with 5.5% to 8% in the top ten. This clone was counted once. This CDR3 has 18 residues. CDR1 and CDR2 (germline): MNHGY, SVAAGI. The V and J ends lost 0 bases and 0 bases respectively, with 15 bases between them. The chain uses TRBV6-9 and TRBJ1-3, with a possible D match to TRBD1 (5 bases). The specimen was peripheral blood. The TCR originated in a woman in her fifties or sixties with COVID-19, enrolled during active disease. DNA for the CDR3: TGTGCCAGCAGTTATTCGAAGGGGCGCCAAGGCTCTGGAAACACCATATATTTT. As protein: CASSYSKGRQGSGNTIYF.